A single sample gave rise to the 5 T cell receptor beta chains below, sequenced in a study of OX40 agonist ivuxolimab in advanced cancers. Here immunoSEQ multiplex PCR was the method, and the copy in TCRdb shows in-frame clones only, minus some. The profile shows about 64,000 clones, 75% to 90% of them singletons. The sample was CD4+ or CD8+ T cells sorted from blood, taken in a trial of the OX40 agonist ivuxolimab. Receptors originate from an adult with an advanced solid tumor such as melanoma, head and neck, liver or kidney cancer.

This clone was detected only once. The genes are TRBV9 and TRBJ1-3; D gene ambiguous. Germline CDR1 is SGDLS and CDR2 is YYNGEE. This CDR3 has 14 amino acids. With 4 bases removed from V and 3 bases from J, the gap between germline ends came to 11 bases. The CDR3 loop reads CASSPPGVGNTIYF. As DNA, the CDR3 is TGTGCCAGCAGCCCTCCCGGAGTTGGAAACACCATATATTTT. Using reference TRBV9 and TRBJ1-3 for the parts outside the CDR3, the full variable domain is DSGVTQTPKHLITATGQRVTLRCSPRSGDLSVYWYQQSLDQGLQFLIQYYNGEERAKGNILERFSAQQFPDLHSELNLSSLELGDSALYFCASSPPGVGNTIYFGEGSWLTVV.

This clone has a handful of counts. V usage is TRBV20-1 and J usage is TRBJ1-4; D unresolved. V dropped 3 bases and J dropped 5 bases, with 4 bases sitting between them. Germline assignment: CDR1 DFQATT and CDR2 SNEGSKA (reference sequence). This CDR3 spans 11 amino acids. The CDR3: CSARGNEKLFF. Written as DNA, the CDR3 is TGCAGTGCTAGGGGAAATGAAAAACTGTTTTTT.

About this clone itself: Other DNA sequences from this sample encode an identical CDR3 as well. This chain links TRBV2 with TRBJ2-4; D call uncertain. The CDR3 has 14 residues. In germline, CDR1 is SNHLY, CDR2 FYNNEI. Trimming took off 1 base at V and 0 bases at J, with 4 bases between the two ends. The CDR3 DNA is TGTGCCAGCAGTGAAGAGCTAGCCAAAAACATTCAGTACTTC. As protein: CASSEELAKNIQYF.

The rearrangement uses TRBV10-3 and TRBJ2-3; D unclear. Germline CDR1 and CDR2: ENHRY and SYGVKD. The V end lost 3 bases, the J end lost 1 base, and 8 bases lay between the germline ends. The CDR3 runs to 14 residues. This chain's CDR3 is CAISDLPGTDTQYF. The CDR3 nucleotides read TGTGCCATCAGTGATCTCCCAGGCACAGATACGCAGTATTTT.

This chain uses TRBV6-1 with TRBJ2-3; 8 nucleotides agree with TRBD2. The V gene end was trimmed by 4 bases and the J gene end by 0 bases; junction bases not matched to a gene: 6. This CDR3 is built from 16 residues. Germline assignment: CDR1 MNHNS and CDR2 SASEGT. CDR3 in amino acids: CASSARGGPSTDTQYF. The CDR3 nucleotides read TGTGCCAGCAGTGCCCGGGGGGGCCCTAGCACAGATACGCAGTATTTT.